Presented here are 18 T cell receptor beta chains from one specimen sequenced in a study of OX40 agonist ivuxolimab in advanced cancers. Assay: immunoSEQ multiplex PCR; the TCRdb copy retains only in-frame clones and omits some. The sample gives roughly 75,000 clones, around 90% of which show up once; under 15% is in the top ten. The sample here was CD4+ or CD8+ T cells sorted from blood, taken in a trial of the OX40 agonist ivuxolimab. The receptor set was obtained from an adult with an advanced solid tumor such as melanoma, head and neck, liver or kidney cancer.

The chain has TRBV5-4 and TRBJ2-5; 7 nucleotides align to TRBD1. This CDR3 is 15 amino acids long. The J segment lost 2 bases and the V segment lost 5 bases, leaving 9 bases of the junction unmatched. The germline gives CDR1 SGHNT, CDR2 YYREEE (reference sequence). The CDR3 loop reads CASSHARDRQETQYF. The DNA of the CDR3 is TGTGCCAGCAGTCACGCTCGGGACAGACAAGAGACCCAGTACTTC.

The V call is TRBV7-2, the J call TRBJ2-5; 8 bases align to TRBD2. Per germline, CDR1 SGHTA and CDR2 FQGNSA. V was pared by 1 base and J by 4 bases, with 5 bases of the junction left unmatched. The CDR3 spans 15 residues. CDR3 loop: CASSLGVAGSETQYF. As DNA, the CDR3 is TGTGCCAGCAGCTTAGGTGTAGCGGGATCAGAGACCCAGTACTTC.

The chain is built from TRBV7-8 and TRBJ2-7; 7 bases fit TRBD2. The V segment lost 1 base and the J segment 4 bases; nucleotides outside the gene matches: 1. This CDR3 comprises 13 residues. From germline, CDR1 is SGHVS and CDR2 FQNEAQ. The CDR3 region has the DNA TGTGCCAGCAGCTTAGGAGCGGGGTACGAGCAGTACTTC. This translates into CASSLGAGYEQYF.

The V call is TRBV12-2, the J call TRBJ2-5; TRBD2, the D gene given by the table, was not confirmed from the DNA. TRBV12-2 is flagged as a pseudogene. The CDR3 contains 17 residues. The CDR3 DNA is TGTGCAAGTCGCCATCCCAGGACTAGCGGGAGGGCTGAGACCCAGTACTTC. This sequence encodes CASRHPRTSGRAETQYF.

This clone was seen a single time. V usage is TRBV7-9 and J usage is TRBJ2-1; 8 nucleotides line up with TRBD2. CDR1 and CDR2 from the germline V gene are SEHNR and FQNEAQ (reference sequence). With 0 bases clipped from V and 3 bases from J, the junction kept 4 bases outside the gene matches. The CDR3 length is 16 residues. CDR3 region: CASSLAQTSVYNEQFF. CDR3 DNA: TGTGCCAGCAGCTTAGCCCAGACTAGCGTCTACAATGAGCAGTTCTTC.

The rearrangement links TRBV6-6 to TRBJ2-5; TRBD2 aligns across 10 bases. Per germline, CDR1 MNHNY and CDR2 SVGAGI (reference sequence). The CDR3 spans 15 residues. After removal of 8 bases from V and 3 bases from J, the junction contained 9 bases not matched to a gene. DNA for the CDR3: TGTGCCAGCGCATATCTAGCGGGAGTTAAAGAGACCCAGTACTTC. The encoded protein is CASAYLAGVKETQYF.

V gene TRBV7-3 combines with J gene TRBJ2-6; D remains ambiguous. This CDR3 spans 17 amino acids. Trimming stripped 5 bases from V and 0 bases from J, with 14 bases between. Germline lookup yields CDR1 SGHTA and CDR2 FQGTGA. The CDR3 reads CASSVQPGISGANVLTF. CDR3 nucleotides: TGTGCCAGCAGCGTTCAACCCGGCATCTCTGGGGCCAACGTCCTGACTTTC.

V usage is TRBV10-2 and J usage is TRBJ2-1; D not certain. Germline CDR1 is WSHSY and CDR2 is SAAADI. This CDR3 is 13 amino acids long. V was cut by 3 bases and J by 6 bases, with 9 bases left in between. The CDR3, as DNA: TGCGCCAGCAGTGAAAATCGGGCCAATGAGCAGTTCTTC. Encoded protein: CASSENRANEQFF.

This clone occurred once. The chain employs TRBV19 and TRBJ2-5; 9 bases agree with TRBD2. The ends lost 1 base at V and 1 base at J; junction bases unmatched: 4. CDR3 length: 16 amino acids. CDR1 LNHDA and CDR2 SQIVND come from the germline V gene (reference sequence). CDR3: CASSIAATSGQETQYF. The CDR3 nucleotides read TGTGCCAGTAGTATAGCCGCGACTAGCGGCCAAGAGACCCAGTACTTC.

V is TRBV10-1 and J is TRBJ2-1; 14 bases are a match to TRBD2. Trimming took 5 bases from V and 3 from J; bases not matched to a gene: 3. The germline V gene has CDR1 WNHNN and CDR2 SYGVQD (reference sequence). This CDR3 comprises 16 residues. CDR3 protein: CASSRTSGRHYNEQFF. DNA for the CDR3: TGCGCCAGCAGTAGGACTAGCGGGAGGCACTACAATGAGCAGTTCTTC.

The rearrangement uses TRBV7-9 and TRBJ1-1; D is uncertain. The CDR3 is 13 residues long. V shed 6 bases and J shed 0 bases, with 8 bases lying between them. Germline CDR1 is SEHNR and CDR2 is FQNEAQ (reference sequence). The CDR3 DNA reads as TGTGCCAGCAGTCGACTCCTGAACACTGAAGCTTTCTTT. This encodes CASSRLLNTEAFF.

The rearrangement links TRBV6-5 to TRBJ1-1; D ambiguous. Trimming removed 7 bases from V and 4 bases from J, with 7 bases in between. Germline V lookup: CDR1 MNHEY, CDR2 SVGAGI. There are 11 residues in the CDR3. In DNA, the CDR3 is TGTGCCAGCACGTTCGGCACTGAAGCTTTCTTT. Its protein is CASTFGTEAFF.

CDR3 coding DNA: TGTGCCAGTAGTATACCGGGACAGGGAGAGCCCCAGCATTTT. It encodes CASSIPGQGEPQHF. The chain carries TRBV19 and TRBJ1-5; the match to TRBD1 covers 9 bases. The CDR3 loop spans 14 amino acids. The V gene end was trimmed by 2 bases and the J gene end by 8 bases; junction bases not matched to a gene: 4. Germline V lookup: CDR1 LNHDA, CDR2 SQIVND (reference sequence).

This clone was counted only a few times. This rearrangement joins TRBV4-1 to TRBJ1-1; weak D call: TRBD1 (5 bases). This CDR3 is 14 amino acids long. V was pared by 0 bases and J by 6 bases, with 11 bases between. The V gene's germline CDR1 is MGHRA and CDR2 YSYEKL. CDR3 region: CASSQDPGRAEAFF. CDR3 bases: TGCGCCAGCAGCCAAGATCCCGGCAGGGCTGAAGCTTTCTTT.

The chain recombines TRBV7-9 with TRBJ2-2; D unclear. The CDR3 extends over 13 amino acids. Germline V lookup: CDR1 SEHNR, CDR2 FQNEAQ (reference sequence). The ends were cut back, 5 bases at V and 7 bases at J, with 11 bases in the middle. The CDR3 protein is CASSPGRIGELFF. CDR3 coding DNA: TGTGCCAGCAGCCCCGGAAGAATCGGGGAGCTGTTTTTT.

The chain is built from TRBV7-9 and TRBJ2-3, with TRBD2 matching over 13 bases. Germline CDR1 and CDR2: SEHNR and FQNEAQ (reference sequence). V was clipped by 6 bases and J by 4 bases; unmatched bases: 16. This CDR3 is built from 19 residues. For the CDR3, the DNA is TGTGCCAGCAGACTTTACCCCGACACTAGCGGGAGGGCCGCAGATACGCAGTATTTT. Translating gives CASRLYPDTSGRAADTQYF.

This rearrangement joins TRBV19 to TRBJ2-3; D not certain. The CDR3 totals 14 residues. CDR1 and CDR2 from the germline V gene are LNHDA and SQIVND (reference sequence). V was trimmed by 3 bases and J by 4 bases, leaving 11 bases between them. The CDR3 DNA reads TGTGCCAGTAGTATCTTGTCCGGGTCAGATACGCAGTATTTT. Residues: CASSILSGSDTQYF.

The V gene is TRBV4-1, the J gene TRBJ1-3; D is uncertain. Germline assignment: CDR1 MGHRA and CDR2 YSYEKL. This CDR3 is built from 15 residues. V was cut by 0 bases and J by 0 bases, with 6 bases left in between. The CDR3 loop is CASSQEDGSGNTIYF. The CDR3 DNA is TGCGCCAGCAGCCAAGAAGACGGCTCTGGAAACACCATATATTTT.